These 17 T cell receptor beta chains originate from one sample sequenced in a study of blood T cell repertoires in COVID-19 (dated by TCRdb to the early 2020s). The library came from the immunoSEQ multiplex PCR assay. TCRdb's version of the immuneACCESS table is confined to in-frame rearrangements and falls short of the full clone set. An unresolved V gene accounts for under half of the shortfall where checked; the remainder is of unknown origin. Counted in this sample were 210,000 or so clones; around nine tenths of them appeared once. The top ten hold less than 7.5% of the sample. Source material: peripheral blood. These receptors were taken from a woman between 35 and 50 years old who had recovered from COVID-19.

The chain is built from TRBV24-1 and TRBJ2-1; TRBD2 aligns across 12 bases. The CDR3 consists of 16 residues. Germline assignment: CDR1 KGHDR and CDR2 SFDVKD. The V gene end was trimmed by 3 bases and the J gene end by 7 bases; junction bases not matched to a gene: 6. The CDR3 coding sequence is TGTGCCACCAGTGATCCGACTAGCGGGAGAGGGAATGAGCAGTTCTTC. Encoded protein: CATSDPTSGRGNEQFF.

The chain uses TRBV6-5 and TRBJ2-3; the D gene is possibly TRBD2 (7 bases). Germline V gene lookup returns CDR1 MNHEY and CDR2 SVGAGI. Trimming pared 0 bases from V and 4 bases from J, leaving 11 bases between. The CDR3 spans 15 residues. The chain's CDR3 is CASSYSGGAPDTQYF. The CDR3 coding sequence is TGTGCCAGCAGTTACTCTGGGGGGGCACCAGATACGCAGTATTTT.

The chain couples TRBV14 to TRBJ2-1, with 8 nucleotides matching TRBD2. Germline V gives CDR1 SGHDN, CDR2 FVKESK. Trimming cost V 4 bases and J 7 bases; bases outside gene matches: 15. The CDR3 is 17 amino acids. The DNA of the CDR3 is TGTGCCAGCAGCCGGACACGAACTAGCGGCGGATATAATGAGCAGTTCTTC. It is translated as CASSRTRTSGGYNEQFF.

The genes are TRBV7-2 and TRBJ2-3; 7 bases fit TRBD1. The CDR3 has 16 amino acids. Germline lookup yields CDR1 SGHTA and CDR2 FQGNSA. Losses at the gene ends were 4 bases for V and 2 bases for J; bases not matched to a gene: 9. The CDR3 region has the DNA TGTGCCAGCAGCTCGGCCGGGACAGTAAACACAGATACGCAGTATTTT. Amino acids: CASSSAGTVNTDTQYF.

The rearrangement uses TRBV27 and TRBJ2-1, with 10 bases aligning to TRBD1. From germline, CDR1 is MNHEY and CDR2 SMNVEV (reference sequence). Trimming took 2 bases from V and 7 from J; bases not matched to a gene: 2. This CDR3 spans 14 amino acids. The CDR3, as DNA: TGTGCCAGCAGTTTAAGGGACAGGGGTAATGAGCAGTTCTTC. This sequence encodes CASSLRDRGNEQFF.

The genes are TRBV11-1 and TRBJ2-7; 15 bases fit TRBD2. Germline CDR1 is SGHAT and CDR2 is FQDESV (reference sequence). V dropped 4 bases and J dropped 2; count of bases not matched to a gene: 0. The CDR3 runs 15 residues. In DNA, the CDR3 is TGTGCCAGCAGCTGGACTAGCGGGAGGGCCTACGAGCAGTACTTC. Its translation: CASSWTSGRAYEQYF.

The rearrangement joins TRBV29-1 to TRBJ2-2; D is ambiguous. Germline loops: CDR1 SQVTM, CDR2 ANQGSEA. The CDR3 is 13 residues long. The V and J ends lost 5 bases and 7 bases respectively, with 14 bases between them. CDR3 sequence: CSVSKGQDGELFF. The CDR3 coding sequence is TGCAGCGTTAGTAAAGGCCAGGACGGGGAGCTGTTTTTT.

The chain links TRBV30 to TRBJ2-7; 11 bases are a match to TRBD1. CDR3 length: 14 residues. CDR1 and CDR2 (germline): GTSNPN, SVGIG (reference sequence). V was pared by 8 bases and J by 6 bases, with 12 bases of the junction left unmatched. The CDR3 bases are TGTGCCGGACAAAAGGGACAGGGGGTCTCCGAGCAGTACTTC. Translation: CAGQKGQGVSEQYF.

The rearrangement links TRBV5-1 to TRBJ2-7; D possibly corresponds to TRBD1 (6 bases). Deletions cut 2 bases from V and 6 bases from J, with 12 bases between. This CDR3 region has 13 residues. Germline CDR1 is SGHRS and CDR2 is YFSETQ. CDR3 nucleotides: TGCGCCAGCAGCTTAGCCACAGGGATCGAGCAGTACTTC. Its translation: CASSLATGIEQYF.

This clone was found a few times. The CDR3 nucleotides are TGTGCCAGCAGTGCTGACAGGGGATTTACTGAAGCTTTCTTT. This encodes CASSADRGFTEAFF. The rearrangement links TRBV2 to TRBJ1-1; 8 nucleotides align to TRBD1. Germline CDR1 is SNHLY and CDR2 is FYNNEI. There are 14 residues in the CDR3. After removal of 4 bases from V and 5 bases from J, the junction contained 6 bases not matched to a gene. The full variable domain, completed using reference TRBV2 and TRBJ1-1, is EPEVTQTPSHQVTQMGQEVILRCVPISNHLYFYWYRQILGQKVEFLVSFYNNEISEKSEIFDDQFSVERPDGSNFTLKIRSTKLEDSAMYFCASSADRGFTEAFFGQGTRLTVV.

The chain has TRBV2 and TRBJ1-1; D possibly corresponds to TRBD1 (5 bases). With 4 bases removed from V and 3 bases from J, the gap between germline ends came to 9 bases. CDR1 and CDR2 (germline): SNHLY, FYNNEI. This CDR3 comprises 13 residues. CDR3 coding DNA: TGTGCCAGCAGTGGACAGCTCCACACTGAAGCTTTCTTT. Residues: CASSGQLHTEAFF.

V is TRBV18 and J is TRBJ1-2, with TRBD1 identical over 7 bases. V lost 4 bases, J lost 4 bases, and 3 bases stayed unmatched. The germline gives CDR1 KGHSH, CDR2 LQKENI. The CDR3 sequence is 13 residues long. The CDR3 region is CASSRDRAYGYTF. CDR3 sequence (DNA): TGTGCCAGCTCACGCGACAGGGCCTATGGCTACACCTTC.

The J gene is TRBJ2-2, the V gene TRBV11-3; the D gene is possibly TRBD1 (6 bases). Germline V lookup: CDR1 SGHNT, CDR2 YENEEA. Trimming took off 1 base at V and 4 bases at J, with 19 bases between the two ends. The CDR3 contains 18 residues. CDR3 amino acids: CASSLGLGGQSLTGELFF. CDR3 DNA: TGTGCCAGCAGCTTAGGTTTAGGCGGACAGTCGCTCACCGGGGAGCTGTTTTTT.

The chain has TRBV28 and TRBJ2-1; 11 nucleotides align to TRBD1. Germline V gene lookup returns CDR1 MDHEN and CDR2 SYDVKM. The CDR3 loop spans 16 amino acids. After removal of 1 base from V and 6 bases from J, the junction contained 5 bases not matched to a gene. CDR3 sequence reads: CASSLFWDRGFNEQFF. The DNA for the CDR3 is TGTGCCAGCAGTTTATTTTGGGACAGGGGGTTCAATGAGCAGTTCTTC.

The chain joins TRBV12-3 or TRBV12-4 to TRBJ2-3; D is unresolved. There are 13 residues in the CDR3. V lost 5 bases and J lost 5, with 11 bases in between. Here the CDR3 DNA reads TGTGCCAGCAGTCTACTCGAACGAGATACGCAGTATTTT. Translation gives CASSLLERDTQYF.

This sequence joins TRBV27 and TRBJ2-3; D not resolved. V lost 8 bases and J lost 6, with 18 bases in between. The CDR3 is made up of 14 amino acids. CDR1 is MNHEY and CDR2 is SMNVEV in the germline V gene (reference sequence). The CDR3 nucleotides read TGTGCCAGCGCAAAAAGAGATCAACGGGATACGCAGTATTTT. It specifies CASAKRDQRDTQYF.

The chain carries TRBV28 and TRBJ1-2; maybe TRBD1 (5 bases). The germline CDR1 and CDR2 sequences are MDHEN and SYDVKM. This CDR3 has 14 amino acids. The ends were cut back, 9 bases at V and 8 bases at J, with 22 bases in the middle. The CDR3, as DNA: TGTGCCAGTGTAACGGGCTTTCTGCCAGGGGGCTACACCTTC. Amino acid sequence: CASVTGFLPGGYTF.